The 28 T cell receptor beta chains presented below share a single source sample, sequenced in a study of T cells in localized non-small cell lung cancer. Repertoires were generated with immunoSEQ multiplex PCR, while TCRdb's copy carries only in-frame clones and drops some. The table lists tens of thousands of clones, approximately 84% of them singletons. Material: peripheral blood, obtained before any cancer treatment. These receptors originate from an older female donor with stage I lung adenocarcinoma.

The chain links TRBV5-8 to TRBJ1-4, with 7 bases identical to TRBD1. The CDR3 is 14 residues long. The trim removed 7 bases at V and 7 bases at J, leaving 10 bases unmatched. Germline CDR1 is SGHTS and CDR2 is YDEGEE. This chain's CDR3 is CASGDYRGSEKLFF. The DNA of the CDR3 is TGTGCCAGCGGGGATTACAGGGGCAGTGAAAAACTGTTTTTT.

The chain's CDR3 is CASSVAGDGSTDTQYF. The CDR3 coding sequence is TGTGCCAGCAGCGTAGCTGGGGACGGTAGCACAGATACGCAGTATTTT. The chain carries TRBV9 and TRBJ2-3; D tentatively reads TRBD1 or TRBD2 (5 bases each). Germline assignment: CDR1 SGDLS and CDR2 YYNGEE. The CDR3 covers 16 residues. V lost 0 bases and J 0 bases, leaving 11 bases between the germline ends.

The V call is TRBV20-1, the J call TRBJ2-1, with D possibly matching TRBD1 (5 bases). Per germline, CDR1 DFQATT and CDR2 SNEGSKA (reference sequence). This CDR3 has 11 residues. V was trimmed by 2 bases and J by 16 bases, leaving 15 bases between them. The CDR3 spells CSARKGESPFF. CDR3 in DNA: TGCAGTGCTAGAAAAGGGGAATCGCCTTTCTTC.

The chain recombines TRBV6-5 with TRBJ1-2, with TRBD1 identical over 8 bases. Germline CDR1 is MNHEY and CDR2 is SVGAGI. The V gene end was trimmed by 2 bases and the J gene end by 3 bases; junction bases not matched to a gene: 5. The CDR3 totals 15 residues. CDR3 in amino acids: CASSYRPGGDYGYTF. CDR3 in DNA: TGTGCCAGCAGTTACCGACCAGGGGGCGACTATGGCTACACCTTC.

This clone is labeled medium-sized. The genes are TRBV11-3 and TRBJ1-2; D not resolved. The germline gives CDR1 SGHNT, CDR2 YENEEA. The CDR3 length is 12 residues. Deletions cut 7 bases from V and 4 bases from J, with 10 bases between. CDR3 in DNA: TGTGCCAGCACCGGAAATACCTATGGCTACACCTTC. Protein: CASTGNTYGYTF.

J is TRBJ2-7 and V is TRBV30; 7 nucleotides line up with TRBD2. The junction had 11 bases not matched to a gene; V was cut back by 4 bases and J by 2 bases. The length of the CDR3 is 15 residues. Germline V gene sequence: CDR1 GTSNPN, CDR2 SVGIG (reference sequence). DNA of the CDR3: TGTGCCTGGATGGAGCAGGCTAGCGGAACCTACGAGCAGTACTTC. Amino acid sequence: CAWMEQASGTYEQYF.

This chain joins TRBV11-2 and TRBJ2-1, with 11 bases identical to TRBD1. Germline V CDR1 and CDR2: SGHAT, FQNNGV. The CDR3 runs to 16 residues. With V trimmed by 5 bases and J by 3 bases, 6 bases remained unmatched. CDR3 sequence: CASSLGDRGYYNEQFF. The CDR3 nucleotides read TGTGCCAGCAGCCTCGGGGACAGGGGGTACTACAATGAGCAGTTCTTC.

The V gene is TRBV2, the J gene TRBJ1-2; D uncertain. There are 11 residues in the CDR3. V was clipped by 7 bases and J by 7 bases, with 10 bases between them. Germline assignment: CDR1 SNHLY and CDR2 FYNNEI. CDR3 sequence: CASIRTGGYTF. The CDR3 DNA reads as TGTGCCAGCATAAGGACTGGTGGCTACACCTTC.

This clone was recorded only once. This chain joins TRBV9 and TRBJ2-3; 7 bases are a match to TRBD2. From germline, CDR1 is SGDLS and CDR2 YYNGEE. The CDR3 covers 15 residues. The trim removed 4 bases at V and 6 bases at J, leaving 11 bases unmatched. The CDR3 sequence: CASSLRFAGADTQYF. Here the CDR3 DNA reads TGTGCCAGCAGCCTCCGTTTTGCGGGAGCGGATACGCAGTATTTT.

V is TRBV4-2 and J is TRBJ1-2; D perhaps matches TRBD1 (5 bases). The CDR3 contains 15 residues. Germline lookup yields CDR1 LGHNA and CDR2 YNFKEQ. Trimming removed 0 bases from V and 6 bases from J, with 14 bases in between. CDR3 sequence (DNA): TGTGCCAGCAGCCAAGAAGCCCCAGGGCTGGATGGCTACACCTTC. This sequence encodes CASSQEAPGLDGYTF.

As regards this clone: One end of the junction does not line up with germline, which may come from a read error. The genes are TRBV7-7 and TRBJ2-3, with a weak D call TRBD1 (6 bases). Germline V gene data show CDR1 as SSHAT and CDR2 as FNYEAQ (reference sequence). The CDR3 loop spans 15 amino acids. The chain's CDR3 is CASSLTGSSTDTQYF. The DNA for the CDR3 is TGTGCTAGCAGCTTAACAGGGTCTAGCACAGATACGCAGTATTTT.

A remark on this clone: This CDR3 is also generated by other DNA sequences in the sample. This CDR3 reads CASSLDSNQPQHF. CDR3 DNA: TGCGCCAGCAGCTTGGATAGCAATCAGCCCCAGCATTTT. This chain joins TRBV5-1 and TRBJ1-5; D is uncertain. The germline V gene encodes CDR1 SGHRS and CDR2 YFSETQ. The CDR3 sequence is 13 residues long. Trimming took off 0 bases at V and 0 bases at J, with 1 base between the two ends.

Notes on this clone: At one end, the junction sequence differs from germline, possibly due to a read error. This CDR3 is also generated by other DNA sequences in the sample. The CDR3 loop reads CASRRTGNTGELFF. The CDR3 DNA reads TGTGCTAGCAGGCGGACTGGAAACACCGGGGAGCTGTTTTTT. The genes are TRBV7-7 and TRBJ2-2, with D maybe TRBD2 (5 bases). Germline V gives CDR1 SSHAT, CDR2 FNYEAQ (reference sequence). This CDR3 is built from 14 residues.

The CDR3 nucleotides read TGCGCCAGCCAGACAGGGGCCGTCACAGATACGCAGTATTTT. Translation gives CASQTGAVTDTQYF. V usage is TRBV5-1 and J usage is TRBJ2-3; 8 bases are a match to TRBD1. The CDR3 totals 14 residues. Trimming took 7 bases from V and 2 from J; bases not matched to a gene: 6. The germline V gene encodes CDR1 SGHRS and CDR2 YFSETQ.

CDR3 sequence reads: CASSWREPGTEAFF. The DNA for the CDR3 is TGCGCCAGCAGCTGGAGGGAACCTGGAACTGAAGCTTTCTTT. J is TRBJ1-1 and V is TRBV5-1, with no clear D. The length of the CDR3 is 14 residues. Trimming cost V 3 bases and J 5 bases, with 14 bases left between them. CDR1 SGHRS and CDR2 YFSETQ come from the germline V gene.

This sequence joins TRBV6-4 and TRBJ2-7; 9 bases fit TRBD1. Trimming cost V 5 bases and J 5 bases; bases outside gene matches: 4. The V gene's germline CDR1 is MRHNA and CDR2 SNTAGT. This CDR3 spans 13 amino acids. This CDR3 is CASSTGQGNEQYF. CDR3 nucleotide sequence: TGTGCCAGCAGTACGGGACAGGGTAACGAGCAGTACTTC.

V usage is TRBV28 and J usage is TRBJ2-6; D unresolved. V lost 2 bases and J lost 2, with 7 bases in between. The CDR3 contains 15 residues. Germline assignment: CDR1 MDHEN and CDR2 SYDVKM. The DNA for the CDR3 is TGTGCCAGCAGTTTAGGCGGACCTGGGGCCAACGTCCTGACTTTC. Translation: CASSLGGPGANVLTF.

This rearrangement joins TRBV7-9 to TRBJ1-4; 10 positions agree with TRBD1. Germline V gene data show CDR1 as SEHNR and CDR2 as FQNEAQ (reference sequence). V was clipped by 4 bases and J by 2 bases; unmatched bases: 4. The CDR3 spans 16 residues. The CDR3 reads CASSSGTGVTNEKLFF. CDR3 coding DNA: TGTGCCAGCAGCTCCGGGACAGGGGTCACTAATGAAAAACTGTTTTTT.

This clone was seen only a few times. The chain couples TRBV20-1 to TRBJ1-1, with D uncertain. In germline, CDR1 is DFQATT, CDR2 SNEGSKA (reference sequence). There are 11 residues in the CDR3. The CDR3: CRASVNTEAFF. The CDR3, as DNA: TGCAGGGCTTCGGTTAACACTGAAGCTTTCTTT.

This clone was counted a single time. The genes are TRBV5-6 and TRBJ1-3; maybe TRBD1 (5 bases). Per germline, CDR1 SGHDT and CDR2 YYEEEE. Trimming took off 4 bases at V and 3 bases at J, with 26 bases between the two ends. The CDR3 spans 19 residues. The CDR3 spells CASSPSITRGSGLGNTIYF. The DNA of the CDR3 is TGTGCCAGCAGCCCAAGCATAACCCGGGGCTCGGGACTTGGAAACACCATATATTTT. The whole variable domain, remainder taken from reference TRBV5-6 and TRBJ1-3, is DAGVTQSPTHLIKTRGQQVTLRCSPKSGHDTVSWYQQALGQGPQFIFQYYEEEERQRGNFPDRFSGHQFPNYSSELNVNALLLGDSALYLCASSPSITRGSGLGNTIYFGEGSWLTVV.

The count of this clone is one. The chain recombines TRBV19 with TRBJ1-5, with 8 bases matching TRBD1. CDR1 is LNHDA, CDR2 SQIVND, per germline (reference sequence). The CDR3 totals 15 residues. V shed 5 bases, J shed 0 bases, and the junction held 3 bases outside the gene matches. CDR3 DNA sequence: TGTGCCAGTAGTCCACAGGGGGTTAGCAATCAGCCCCAGCATTTT. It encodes CASSPQGVSNQPQHF.

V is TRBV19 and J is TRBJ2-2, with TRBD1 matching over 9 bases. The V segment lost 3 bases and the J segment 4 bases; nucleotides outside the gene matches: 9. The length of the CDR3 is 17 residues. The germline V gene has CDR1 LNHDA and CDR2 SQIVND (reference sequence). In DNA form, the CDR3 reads TGTGCCAGTAGTATTGGGGGACAGGGAGCTATCACCGGGGAGCTGTTTTTT. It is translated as CASSIGGQGAITGELFF.

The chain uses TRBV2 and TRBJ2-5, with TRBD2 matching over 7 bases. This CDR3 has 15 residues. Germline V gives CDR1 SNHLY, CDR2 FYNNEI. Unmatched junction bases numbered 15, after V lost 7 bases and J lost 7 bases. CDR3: CASKESGGPFGTQYF. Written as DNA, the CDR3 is TGTGCCAGCAAGGAGTCGGGGGGACCCTTTGGGACCCAGTACTTC.

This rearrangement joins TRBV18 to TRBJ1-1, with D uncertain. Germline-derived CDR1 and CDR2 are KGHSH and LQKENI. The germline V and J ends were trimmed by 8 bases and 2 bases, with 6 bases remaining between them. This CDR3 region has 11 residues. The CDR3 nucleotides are TGTGCCAGCCAGTTAAACACTGAAGCTTTCTTT. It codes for CASQLNTEAFF.

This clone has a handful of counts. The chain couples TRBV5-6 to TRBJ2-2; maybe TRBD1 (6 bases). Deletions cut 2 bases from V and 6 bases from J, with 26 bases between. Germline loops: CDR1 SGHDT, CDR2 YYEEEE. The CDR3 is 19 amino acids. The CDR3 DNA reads TGTGCCAGCAGCTTAGTCAACCTAGACAGGCCGGGGAGCGCCGGGGAGCTGTTTTTT. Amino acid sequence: CASSLVNLDRPGSAGELFF.

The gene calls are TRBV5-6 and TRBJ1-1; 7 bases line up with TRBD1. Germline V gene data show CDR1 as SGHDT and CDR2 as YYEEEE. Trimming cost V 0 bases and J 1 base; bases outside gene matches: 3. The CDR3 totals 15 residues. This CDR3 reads CASSLGTGANTEAFF. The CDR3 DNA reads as TGTGCCAGCAGCTTGGGTACAGGGGCGAACACTGAAGCTTTCTTT.

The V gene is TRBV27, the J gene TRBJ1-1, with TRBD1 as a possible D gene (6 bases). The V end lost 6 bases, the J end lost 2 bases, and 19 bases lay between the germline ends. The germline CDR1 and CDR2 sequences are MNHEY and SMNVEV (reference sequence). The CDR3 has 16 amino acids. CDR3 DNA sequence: TGTGCCAGCAGCTTGATTTTGGGGGGGGGCAACACTGAAGCTTTCTTT. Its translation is CASSLILGGGNTEAFF.

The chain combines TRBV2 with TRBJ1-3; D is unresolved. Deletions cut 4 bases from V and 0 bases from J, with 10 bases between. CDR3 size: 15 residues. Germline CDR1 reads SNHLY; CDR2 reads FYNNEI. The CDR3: CASSVTKNSGNTIYF. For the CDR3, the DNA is TGTGCCAGCAGTGTGACGAAGAACTCTGGAAACACCATATATTTT.